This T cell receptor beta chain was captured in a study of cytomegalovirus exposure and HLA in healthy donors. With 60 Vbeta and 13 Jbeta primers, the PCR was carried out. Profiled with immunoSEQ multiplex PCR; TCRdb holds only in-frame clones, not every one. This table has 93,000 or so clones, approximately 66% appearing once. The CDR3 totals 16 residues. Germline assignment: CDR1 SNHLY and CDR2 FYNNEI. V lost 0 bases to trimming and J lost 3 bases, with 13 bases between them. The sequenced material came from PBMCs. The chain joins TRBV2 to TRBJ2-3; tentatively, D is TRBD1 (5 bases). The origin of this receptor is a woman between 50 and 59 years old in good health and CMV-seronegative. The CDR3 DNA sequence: TGTGCCAGCAGTGAAGCGAAGTCAGGGCAGACAGATACGCAGTATTTT. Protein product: CASSEAKSGQTDTQYF.